The sequence of this TCR beta chain was determined in a study of blood T cell repertoires in COVID-19. At the level of the study: Collection of acute and convalescent COVID-19 samples took place in the United States, Italy and Spain.

The J segment lost 2 bases and the V segment lost 4 bases, leaving 5 bases of the junction unmatched. Germline V gene data show CDR1 as KGHDR and CDR2 as SFDVKD. The CDR3 is 16 residues long. Original data processing: Amplification from reference gene primers served as the basis for estimated nucleated cell counts. Sequenced by immunoSEQ multiplex PCR; TCRdb stores in-frame clones only, minus some. D and trimming were read from the DNA, whereas the V and J calls and clone size are those reported in that table. The repertoire holds under 300,000 clones, 80% to 90% seen once, with approximately 2.1% in the top ten.

Specimen: peripheral blood. The V and J genes are TRBV24-1 and TRBJ2-5; the match to TRBD1 covers 11 bases. The sequence derives from a man aged 25 to 40 who had recovered from COVID-19. CDR3 sequence reads: CATSDHGTGGQETQYF. Here the CDR3 DNA reads TGTGCCACCAGTGACCACGGGACAGGGGGACAAGAGACCCAGTACTTC.